These 7 T cell receptor beta chains originate from one sample sequenced in a study of cytomegalovirus exposure and HLA in healthy donors (dated by TCRdb to between 2016 and 2019). Libraries came from the immunoSEQ multiplex PCR assay. For the multiplex PCR, a mixture combining 60 forward primers for TCR Vbeta segments and 13 reverse primers for TCR Jbeta segments was used. Not all clones reach the TCRdb copy of this immuneACCESS table, which keeps in-frame sequences only. Checked studies attribute under half of the gap to unresolved V genes and leave the rest unexplained. Counted in this sample were about 140,000 clones; nearly 80% of them appeared once. The ten largest clones take up 13% to 15% of the sample. Sequencing was carried out using PBMCs. The receptors here all came from a woman aged 40 to 50 in good health and CMV-seronegative.

V and J are TRBV5-4 and TRBJ1-2; maybe TRBD1 (5 bases). V lost 0 bases and J 2 bases, leaving 5 bases between the germline ends. Per the germline V gene, CDR1 is SGHNT and CDR2 is YYREEE (reference sequence). The CDR3 covers 13 residues. The CDR3 coding sequence is TGTGCCAGCAGCTTGGGACAGAACTATGGCTACACCTTC. It codes for CASSLGQNYGYTF.

The J gene is TRBJ2-3, the V gene TRBV7-9; 15 nucleotides match TRBD2. CDR3 size: 19 residues. Germline V gene data show CDR1 as SEHNR and CDR2 as FQNEAQ (reference sequence). J lost 3 bases, V lost 4 bases, and 11 bases had no gene match. The CDR3 DNA sequence: TGTGCCAGCAGCTCGTCAGGACTAGCGGGAGGGCCTGGGACAGATACGCAGTATTTT. Its translation: CASSSSGLAGGPGTDTQYF.

This clone was seen once. The chain recombines TRBV6-4 with TRBJ2-1, with 14 bases lining up with TRBD2. The CDR3 length is 17 residues. The V gene end was trimmed by 2 bases and the J gene end by 5 bases; junction bases not matched to a gene: 5. Germline CDR1 and CDR2: MRHNA and SNTAGT. DNA for the CDR3: TGTGCCAGCAGTGACCGGACTAGCGGGGGGACCCACAATGAGCAGTTCTTC. This sequence encodes CASSDRTSGGTHNEQFF.

This rearrangement joins TRBV5-8 to TRBJ2-3, with 10 bases fitting TRBD2. CDR1 SGHTS and CDR2 YDEGEE come from the germline V gene. This CDR3 is built from 17 residues. J lost 4 bases, V lost 0 bases, and 8 bases had no gene match. CDR3 protein: CASSLGPAGGLADTQYF. CDR3 sequence (DNA): TGTGCCAGCAGCTTGGGCCCAGCGGGGGGGCTGGCAGATACGCAGTATTTT.

The gene calls are TRBV4-1 and TRBJ1-1; no firm D call. Between the trimmed V and J ends, which lost 6 bases and 0 bases, there was a span of 14 bases. The CDR3 covers 15 residues. Germline loops: CDR1 MGHRA, CDR2 YSYEKL. The CDR3, as DNA: TGCGCCAGCAGACTCCGGGCGGGATTGAACACTGAAGCTTTCTTT. As protein: CASRLRAGLNTEAFF.

The V gene is TRBV13, the J gene TRBJ2-3, with TRBD1 matching 8 bases. CDR3 length: 16 amino acids. V lost 3 bases and J lost 6; bases outside the gene matches: 11. CDR1 and CDR2 from the germline V gene are PRHDT and FYEKMQ (reference sequence). The CDR3, as DNA: TGTGCCAGCAGCTTGGACAGGGATATTCTAAAGGATACGCAGTATTTT. Translating it yields CASSLDRDILKDTQYF.

The V and J genes are TRBV28 and TRBJ1-3; D unresolved. Germline values: CDR1 MDHEN, CDR2 SYDVKM. The CDR3 has 12 amino acids. The V end lost 5 bases, the J end lost 1 base, and 3 bases lay between the germline ends. The CDR3 region is CASSQSGNTIYF. The CDR3 DNA reads as TGTGCCAGCAGTCAGTCTGGAAACACCATATATTTT.